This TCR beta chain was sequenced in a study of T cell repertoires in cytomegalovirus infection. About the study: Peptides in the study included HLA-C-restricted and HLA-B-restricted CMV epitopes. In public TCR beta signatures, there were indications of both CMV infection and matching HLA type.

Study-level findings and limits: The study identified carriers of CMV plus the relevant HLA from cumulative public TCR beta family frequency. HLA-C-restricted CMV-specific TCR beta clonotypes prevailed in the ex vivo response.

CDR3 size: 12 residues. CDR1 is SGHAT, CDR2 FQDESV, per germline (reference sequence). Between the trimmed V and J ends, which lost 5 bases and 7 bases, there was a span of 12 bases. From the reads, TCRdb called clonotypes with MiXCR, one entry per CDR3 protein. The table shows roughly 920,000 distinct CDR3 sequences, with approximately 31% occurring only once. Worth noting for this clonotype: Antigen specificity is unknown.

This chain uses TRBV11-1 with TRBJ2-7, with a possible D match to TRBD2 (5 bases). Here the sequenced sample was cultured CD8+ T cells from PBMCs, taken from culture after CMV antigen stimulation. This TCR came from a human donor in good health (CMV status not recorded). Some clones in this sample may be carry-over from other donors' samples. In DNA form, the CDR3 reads TGTGCCAGCAGCCCCGGGGTGGAGGAGCAGTACTTC. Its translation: CASSPGVEEQYF.